This T cell receptor beta chain was retrieved from a study of blood T cell repertoires in COVID-19. Sequencing was performed with immunoSEQ multiplex PCR; in TCRdb, only in-frame clones are kept and a portion is missing. This sample yields some 47,000 clones, of which approximately 86% are seen a single time; around 2.9% belongs to the top ten. The CDR3 contains 13 residues. Germline CDR1 reads MNHEY; CDR2 reads SVGAGI. Trimming took off 6 bases at V and 5 bases at J, with 13 bases between the two ends. This receptor was taken from a woman at least 80 years old with acute or convalescent COVID-19. Sequencing was carried out using peripheral blood. The V gene is TRBV6-5, the J gene TRBJ1-2, with a weak D call TRBD1 (6 bases). The CDR3 DNA follows: TGTGCCAGCAGAGCACAGGGAATGTATGGCTACACCTTC. Protein sequence: CASRAQGMYGYTF.